A selection of T cell receptor beta chains follows, all from one sample in a study of CD8+ T cells in alopecia areata. Assay used: immunoSEQ multiplex PCR; TCRdb lists only in-frame clones, some missing. This table holds some 99,000 clones, 40% to 55% found once. Sequenced: CD4+ T cells sorted from blood. All receptors derive from a human donor with alopecia areata. Each CDR3 is given with its conserved first and last residue. A D gene is named only where the DNA matches it firmly. Part of the rows lack a size; the others show once, few, many or a class for expanded clones.

J gene,V gene,D gene,CDR3 length,clone size,CDR3 protein,CDR3 DNA
TRBJ2-5,TRBV29-1,-,12,-,CSVTFGEETQYF,TGCAGCGTCACCTTTGGGGAAGAGACCCAGTACTTC
TRBJ2-5,TRBV5-4,-,15,-,CASSLGLRIQETQYF,TGTGCCAGCAGCTTGGGACTCCGAATTCAAGAGACCCAGTACTTC
TRBJ2-5,TRBV29-1,TRBD1,11,-,CSVQGEETQYF,TGCAGCGTTCAGGGGGAAGAGACCCAGTACTTC
TRBJ2-1,TRBV28,TRBD2,16,-,CASRGGGSSSYNEQFF,TGTGCCAGCAGGGGTGGCGGGAGTAGCTCCTACAATGAGCAGTTCTTC
TRBJ2-5,TRBV7-2,-,13,few,CASSLDGETTQYF,TGTGCCAGCAGCTTGGACGGGGAAACGACCCAGTACTTC
TRBJ1-1,TRBV6-6,-,13,-,CASRDRMNTEAFF,TGTGCCAGCAGGGACAGAATGAACACTGAAGCTTTCTTT
TRBJ2-7,TRBV13,TRBD2,13,-,CASSLRTSDEQYF,TGTGCCAGCAGCTTACGGACTAGTGACGAGCAGTACTTC
TRBJ2-5,TRBV7-2,TRBD2,15,-,CASSLGPQLAETQYF,TGTGCCAGCAGCTTAGGGCCCCAACTAGCGGAGACCCAGTACTTC
TRBJ2-2,TRBV5-1,-,14,few,CASSLAVGSSELFF,TGCGCCAGCAGCTTGGCCGTGGGATCGTCGGAGCTGTTTTTT
TRBJ2-3,TRBV23-1,TRBD1,16,-,CASSQQGVDSTDTQYF,TGCGCCAGCAGTCAACAGGGGGTCGATAGCACAGATACGCAGTATTTT
TRBJ2-7,TRBV2,-,15,-,CAARGTRGTSYEQYF,TGTGCCGCCAGGGGGACTCGCGGGACCTCCTACGAGCAGTACTTC
TRBJ2-2,TRBV4-1,TRBD2,16,once,CASSQASGSYTGELFF,TGCGCCAGCAGCCAAGCTAGCGGGAGCTACACCGGGGAGCTGTTTTTT
TRBJ2-2,TRBV29-1,-,10,-,CSHHTGELFF,TGCAGCCATCACACCGGGGAGCTGTTTTTT
TRBJ2-1,TRBV29-1,TRBD1,15,few,CSVGQGARSYNEQFF,TGCAGCGTTGGACAGGGGGCTCGGTCCTACAATGAGCAGTTCTTC